This TCR beta chain derives from a study of T cells in Graves' hyperthyroidism and ophthalmopathy. The sample holds a few counts of this clonotype. Antigen unknown. Findings of the study overall: Ophthalmopathy prediction by the model preceded onset by a median roughly 6 months.

Amplification of TCR beta CDR3 regions was performed using RNA transcripts as template. When the TCR CDR3 underwent first-round RT-PCR, the HTBI primer set was used. In TCRdb, the multiplex PCR reads were re-called with MiXCR into one record per CDR3 protein. Of around 690,000 distinct CDR3 sequences listed, around 15% are singletons. Trimming cost V 1 base and J 2 bases, with 12 bases left between them. CDR1 MGHRA and CDR2 YSYEKL come from the germline V gene. The CDR3 is 15 residues long. The receptor was derived from a man aged 50-60 years with Graves' hyperthyroidism. The sequencing sample was made of blood. J is TRBJ2-7 and V is TRBV4-1, with D hard to call. The CDR3 here is CASSQVLVQPYEQYF. The CDR3 bases are TGCGCCAGCAGCCAAGTTTTAGTACAGCCCTACGAGCAGTACTTC.